Below are 32 T cell receptor beta chains sequenced from a single sample in a study of OX40 agonist ivuxolimab in advanced cancers. Clones were sequenced by immunoSEQ multiplex PCR, and TCRdb holds only the in-frame ones, with some missing. Of approximately 90,000 clones in the sample, 70% to 90% were seen once. Sequencing used CD4+ or CD8+ T cells sorted from blood, obtained in a trial of the OX40 agonist ivuxolimab. The source of these receptors is an adult with an advanced solid tumor such as melanoma, head and neck, liver or kidney cancer.

The chain has TRBV30 and TRBJ2-7; the D is unclear. Germline CDR1 and CDR2: GTSNPN and SVGIG (reference sequence). The length of the CDR3 is 15 residues. The ends were cut back, 0 bases at V and 3 bases at J, with 15 bases in the middle. The CDR3 reads CAWSVSFDSDYEQYF. CDR3 in DNA: TGTGCCTGGAGTGTATCCTTTGACTCCGACTACGAGCAGTACTTC.

V usage is TRBV19 and J usage is TRBJ1-2, with unresolved D. The CDR3 spans 13 residues. CDR1 LNHDA and CDR2 SQIVND come from the germline V gene (reference sequence). Trimming removed 4 bases at V and 6 bases at J, with 12 bases between. The CDR3 reads CASSTGPGNGYTF. CDR3 bases: TGTGCCAGTAGTACGGGCCCGGGGAATGGCTACACCTTC.

This chain links TRBV28 with TRBJ2-2, with D tentatively TRBD1 (6 bases). Trimming took 6 bases from V and 12 from J, leaving 23 bases between them. The CDR3 loop spans 15 amino acids. Germline CDR1 is MDHEN and CDR2 is SYDVKM. CDR3 residues: CASRSDSLARPQLFF. In nucleotides, the CDR3 is TGTGCCAGCAGGTCGGACAGTCTGGCTCGCCCTCAGCTGTTTTTT.

The chain has TRBV9 and TRBJ1-1; a possible D gene is TRBD1 (5 bases). V lost 2 bases, J lost 4 bases, and 15 bases lay in between. Germline CDR1 is SGDLS and CDR2 is YYNGEE. The CDR3 has 15 amino acids. CDR3 coding DNA: TGTGCCAGCAGCGTCGCCGGGGGGGTTGGCACTGAAGCTTTCTTT. It translates to CASSVAGGVGTEAFF.

CDR3 loop: CASSNGTGFFSYEQYF. The DNA for the CDR3 is TGTGCCAGCAGTAATGGGACAGGTTTCTTTTCCTACGAGCAGTACTTC. This sequence joins TRBV25-1 and TRBJ2-7; 8 bases agree with TRBD1. This CDR3 is 16 amino acids long. The germline V gene encodes CDR1 MGHDK and CDR2 SYGVNS. Trimming at V came to 5 bases and at J to 1 base, leaving 10 bases not matched to a gene.

In the case of this clone: This specimen includes other DNA sequences encoding the same CDR3. The chain couples TRBV28 to TRBJ2-1; D not resolved. This CDR3 has 10 amino acids. V was clipped by 6 bases and J by 10 bases, with 7 bases between them. Germline V lookup: CDR1 MDHEN, CDR2 SYDVKM. Written as DNA, the CDR3 is TGTGCCAGCAGCCTCGGGGAGCAGTTCTTC. Protein product: CASSLGEQFF.

Worth noting for this clone: The sample has other DNA sequences that encode this CDR3 too. The chain has TRBV6-6 and TRBJ2-7; 10 bases line up with TRBD1. CDR1 is MNHNY, CDR2 SVGAGI, per germline (reference sequence). The CDR3 has 16 amino acids. With V trimmed by 1 base and J by 4 bases, 7 bases remained unmatched. The CDR3: CASSYLGTGAGYEQYF. The CDR3 region has the DNA TGTGCCAGCAGTTACTTAGGGACAGGGGCAGGGTACGAGCAGTACTTC.

V gene TRBV5-8 combines with J gene TRBJ1-1; TRBD1 is a possible D gene (5 bases). Deletions cut 4 bases from V and 4 bases from J, with 14 bases between. CDR3 length: 14 amino acids. Looked up from germline, CDR1 is SGHTS and CDR2 is YDEGEE. CDR3 sequence reads: CASSAQGLPTEAFF. The CDR3, as DNA: TGTGCCAGCAGCGCGCAGGGTTTGCCCACTGAAGCTTTCTTT.

The chain uses TRBV6-4 and TRBJ2-1; D is uncertain. CDR3 length equals 13 residues. The V end lost 3 bases, the J end lost 5 bases, and 8 bases lay between the germline ends. CDR1 and CDR2 (germline): MRHNA, SNTAGT. CDR3 coding DNA: TGTGCCAGCAGTGAGTCCAGCCACAATGAGCAGTTCTTC. Its protein is CASSESSHNEQFF.

This clone was counted a single time. The V and J genes are TRBV10-3 and TRBJ2-3; no firm D call. Per the germline V gene, CDR1 is ENHRY and CDR2 is SYGVKD. Trimming took off 0 bases at V and 7 bases at J, with 5 bases between the two ends. This CDR3 has 12 residues. In nucleotides, the CDR3 is TGTGCCATCAGTGAGTCGCTAAATACGCAGTATTTT. Its translation: CAISESLNTQYF.

This clone was recorded only once. The chain combines TRBV27 with TRBJ2-3; the match to TRBD2 covers 8 bases. CDR1 MNHEY and CDR2 SMNVEV come from the germline V gene (reference sequence). The J segment lost 6 bases and the V segment lost 5 bases, leaving 7 bases of the junction unmatched. The CDR3 covers 14 residues. The CDR3 loop is CASSVGTRADTQYF. CDR3 bases: TGTGCCAGCAGTGTAGGGACTAGGGCGGATACGCAGTATTTT.

The CDR3 region has the DNA TGTGCCAGCAGCTCAGGGACTAGCGCCTACACAGATACGCAGTATTTT. Its translation: CASSSGTSAYTDTQYF. The V call is TRBV7-9, the J call TRBJ2-3, with TRBD2 identical over 10 bases. Germline-derived CDR1 and CDR2 are SEHNR and FQNEAQ (reference sequence). Losses at the gene ends were 4 bases for V and 2 bases for J; bases not matched to a gene: 6. The CDR3 runs to 16 residues.

This sequence joins TRBV11-3 and TRBJ2-1; 9 bases agree with TRBD2. V gave up 1 base and J gave up 0 bases; unmatched junction bases: 4. This CDR3 has 17 residues. Looked up from germline, CDR1 is SGHNT and CDR2 is YENEEA. The CDR3 protein is CASSLGLAGNSYNEQFF. The CDR3 region has the DNA TGTGCCAGCAGCTTAGGTCTAGCGGGGAACTCCTACAATGAGCAGTTCTTC.

V is TRBV19 and J is TRBJ2-2; unclear D gene. V was shortened by 7 bases and J by 0 bases, with 12 bases between the two germline ends. The germline gives CDR1 LNHDA, CDR2 SQIVND (reference sequence). The CDR3 contains 15 residues. CDR3 in amino acids: CASIRNPTNTGELFF. DNA of the CDR3: TGTGCCAGTATAAGGAACCCCACGAACACCGGGGAGCTGTTTTTT.

The rearrangement uses TRBV10-3 and TRBJ2-1, with 11 bases that match TRBD2. Germline V gene data show CDR1 as ENHRY and CDR2 as SYGVKD. Trimming removed 8 bases from V and 0 bases from J; junction bases left unmatched: 12. The CDR3 extends over 18 amino acids. This CDR3 is CAIQAGLAGRSSYNEQFF. CDR3 bases: TGTGCCATCCAGGCAGGACTAGCGGGTAGGAGCTCCTACAATGAGCAGTTCTTC.

The rearrangement joins TRBV5-1 to TRBJ1-5; 9 bases match TRBD1. The CDR3 sequence is 15 residues long. Germline CDR1 reads SGHRS; CDR2 reads YFSETQ. With 0 bases clipped from V and 4 bases from J, the junction kept 2 bases outside the gene matches. In nucleotides, the CDR3 is TGCGCCAGCAGCTTGGAGACAGGGGGAAATCAGCCCCAGCATTTT. This gives the protein CASSLETGGNQPQHF.

The chain joins TRBV6-5 to TRBJ1-1, with 7 positions matching TRBD1. V lost 2 bases and J lost 11; bases outside the gene matches: 5. Germline V gives CDR1 MNHEY, CDR2 SVGAGI. This CDR3 has 12 residues. The CDR3, as DNA: TGTGCCAGCAGTTACCCTCAGGGGGAGGCTTTCTTT. Translating it yields CASSYPQGEAFF.

The chain has TRBV5-1 and TRBJ2-2, with D perhaps TRBD2 (5 bases). The germline V gene has CDR1 SGHRS and CDR2 YFSETQ. The CDR3 loop spans 14 amino acids. Between the trimmed V and J ends, which lost 3 bases and 0 bases, there was a span of 6 bases. The CDR3 DNA follows: TGCGCCAGCAGCTGGACTCCGAACACCGGGGAGCTGTTTTTT. Protein sequence: CASSWTPNTGELFF. Full variable domain (rest looked up from reference TRBV5-1 and TRBJ2-2): KAGVTQTPRYLIKTRGQQVTLSCSPISGHRSVSWYQQTPGQGLQFLFEYFSETQRNKGNFPGRFSGRQFSNSRSEMNVSTLELGDSALYLCASSWTPNTGELFFGEGSRLTVL.

The chain links TRBV6-1 to TRBJ1-2, with TRBD1 matching over 8 bases. Trimming cost V 5 bases and J 5 bases; bases outside gene matches: 7. Looked up from germline, CDR1 is MNHNS and CDR2 is SASEGT. This CDR3 has 14 residues. As DNA, the CDR3 is TGTGCCAGCAGTAGGACGACAGGGGAGTATGGCTACACCTTC. This encodes CASSRTTGEYGYTF.

The gene calls are TRBV28 and TRBJ1-2; D perhaps matches TRBD1 (5 bases). Germline assignment: CDR1 MDHEN and CDR2 SYDVKM. V was clipped by 6 bases and J by 5 bases, with 10 bases between them. This CDR3 region has 12 residues. CDR3 sequence (DNA): TGTGCCAGCAGAACGGGGGGGTATGGCTACACCTTC. It yields the protein CASRTGGYGYTF.

This chain uses TRBV19 with TRBJ2-1; weak D call: TRBD2 (6 bases). The CDR3 has 17 residues. V was cut by 3 bases and J by 5 bases, with 20 bases left in between. The germline V gene encodes CDR1 LNHDA and CDR2 SQIVND (reference sequence). The CDR3 sequence is CASSMVWDGGANNEQFF. CDR3 in DNA: TGTGCCAGTAGTATGGTTTGGGACGGCGGGGCGAACAATGAGCAGTTCTTC. The variable domain in full, with the rest retrieved from reference TRBV19 and TRBJ2-1, is DGGITQSPKYLFRKEGQNVTLSCEQNLNHDAMYWYRQDPGQGLRLIYYSQIVNDFQKGDIAEGYSVSREKKESFPLTVTSAQKNPTAFYLCASSMVWDGGANNEQFFGPGTRLTVL.

The chain links TRBV2 to TRBJ2-5; tentatively, D is TRBD2 (6 bases). The CDR3 loop spans 15 amino acids. Germline V gives CDR1 SNHLY, CDR2 FYNNEI. V lost 4 bases and J lost 6, with 18 bases in between. The CDR3 loop reads CASSGPQRGWKTQYF. The CDR3 DNA reads TGTGCCAGCAGTGGTCCCCAACGGGGGTGGAAGACCCAGTACTTC.

The J gene is TRBJ2-1, the V gene TRBV30, with 10 bases identical to TRBD2. After removal of 0 bases from V and 0 bases from J, the junction contained 14 bases not matched to a gene. CDR3 length: 20 residues. CDR1 is GTSNPN and CDR2 is SVGIG in the germline V gene (reference sequence). The CDR3 coding sequence is TGTGCCTGGAGTGTCGGAGGGTTACCGGGACTAGCGAGCTCCTACAATGAGCAGTTCTTC. The encoded protein is CAWSVGGLPGLASSYNEQFF.

The chain recombines TRBV4-1 with TRBJ2-3, with D hard to call. V was pared by 3 bases and J by 3 bases, with 1 base between. Germline loops: CDR1 MGHRA, CDR2 YSYEKL. The CDR3 totals 11 residues. This CDR3 is CASSQTDTQYF. Written as DNA, the CDR3 is TGCGCCAGCAGCCAGACAGATACGCAGTATTTT.

The chain recombines TRBV15 with TRBJ1-4, with 9 bases that match TRBD1. V trimming: 1 base; J trimming: 8 bases; junction bases outside the gene matches: 14. Per germline, CDR1 LNHNV and CDR2 YYDKDF (reference sequence). The CDR3 has 18 amino acids. This CDR3 is CATSRGVAGQGWEEKLFF. The CDR3 coding sequence is TGTGCCACCAGCAGAGGAGTCGCTGGACAGGGGTGGGAAGAAAAACTGTTTTTT.

This sequence joins TRBV5-4 and TRBJ1-1, with D possibly TRBD1 on 5 matching bases. V was pared by 2 bases and J by 2 bases, with 10 bases between. This CDR3 comprises 14 residues. Looked up from germline, CDR1 is SGHNT and CDR2 is YYREEE (reference sequence). The CDR3 region has the DNA TGTGCCAGCAGCTTCGGACAAAGTAACACTGAAGCTTTCTTT. Translating gives CASSFGQSNTEAFF.

The chain couples TRBV4-3 to TRBJ2-3; 11 positions agree with TRBD2. The length of the CDR3 is 16 residues. The trim removed 1 base at V and 4 bases at J, leaving 4 bases unmatched. The germline gives CDR1 LGHNA, CDR2 YSLEER. The CDR3 DNA is TGCGCCAGCAGCCAAGGTCTACTAGCGGGAGCAGATACGCAGTATTTT. Amino acid sequence: CASSQGLLAGADTQYF.

The chain employs TRBV7-9 and TRBJ2-7, with 10 bases fitting TRBD2. Germline-derived CDR1 and CDR2 are SEHNR and FQNEAQ (reference sequence). V shed 1 base and J 5 bases; nucleotides not matched to a gene: 5. This CDR3 is built from 15 residues. CDR3 residues: CASSLEGLANHEQYF. The CDR3 DNA sequence: TGTGCCAGCAGCTTAGAGGGACTAGCGAACCACGAGCAGTACTTC.

The genes are TRBV6-6 and TRBJ1-5, with D perhaps matching TRBD1 (5 bases). The V gene lost 0 bases and the J gene lost 4 bases, with 7 bases spanning the gap. The CDR3 is 14 residues long. Germline V gives CDR1 MNHNY, CDR2 SVGAGI (reference sequence). In nucleotides, the CDR3 is TGTGCCAGCAGTTACTCGTCAGGGAATCAGCCCCAGCATTTT. Its translation: CASSYSSGNQPQHF.

The rearrangement links TRBV27 to TRBJ2-1; 7 bases map to TRBD2. V shed 5 bases, J shed 5 bases, and the junction held 12 bases outside the gene matches. This CDR3 comprises 16 residues. In germline, CDR1 is MNHEY, CDR2 SMNVEV (reference sequence). The CDR3, as DNA: TGTGCCAGCAGTGGGGTCGCGGGAGTTTTCCACAATGAGCAGTTCTTC. Amino acids: CASSGVAGVFHNEQFF.

CDR3 sequence: CASSFARGAFF. The CDR3 nucleotides read TGTGCCAGCAGCTTCGCCAGGGGAGCTTTCTTT. The chain carries TRBV5-8 and TRBJ1-1; possible D gene TRBD1, 6 bases. This CDR3 has 11 residues. Trimming shortened V by 2 bases and J by 10 bases, and 9 bases separated the two germline ends. Looked up from germline, CDR1 is SGHTS and CDR2 is YDEGEE.

The CDR3 nucleotides read TGTGCCAGCAGTCCTACCCGTGGGGCGAACACTGAAGCTTTCTTT. Amino acids: CASSPTRGANTEAFF. The chain uses TRBV28 and TRBJ1-1; a possible D gene is TRBD1 (5 bases). Germline V gene data show CDR1 as MDHEN and CDR2 as SYDVKM. V lost 5 bases, J lost 1 base, and 14 bases lay in between. The length of the CDR3 is 15 residues.